A selection of T cell receptor beta chains follows, all from one sample in a study of T cell repertoires in cytomegalovirus infection. TCRdb fed the reads into MiXCR, producing one record per CDR3 protein. The sample consists of about 490,000 distinct CDR3 sequences, 16% of them appearing once. The sequenced sample was CD8+ T cells from PBMCs. These receptors all stem from a human donor in good health (CMV status not recorded). Some clones in this sample may be carry-over from other donors' samples. Both conserved end residues are part of each CDR3. D genes are given only for firm matches. For some rows the clone size is stated as once, few or many, or as a class when expanded; others skip it.

TRBD1	.	TRBV5-5	TRBJ1-2	TGTGCCAGCAGCTTTGGGACAGGGGGAAGCTACACCTTC	CASSFGTGGSYTF
.	many	TRBV7-8	TRBJ1-3	TGTGCCAGCAGCTTATCAAACACCATATATTTT	CASSLSNTIYF
TRBD1	.	TRBV19	TRBJ2-7	TGTGCCAGTAGTATGACAGGGCCCCACGCCTACGAGCAGTACTTC	CASSMTGPHAYEQYF
.	few	TRBV5-1	TRBJ2-1	TGCGCCACCAGAGAGAACTACAATGAGCAGTTCTTC	CATRENYNEQFF
TRBD1	.	TRBV5-1	TRBJ2-3	TGCGCCAGCAGCGAGGACAGGGGAAACACAGATACGCAGTATTTT	CASSEDRGNTDTQYF
.	many	TRBV7-6	TRBJ1-2	TGTGCCAGCAGCTCAAGCGGGGGCCAACGTGGGTATGGCTACACCTTC	CASSSSGGQRGYGYTF
TRBD1	few	TRBV6-1	TRBJ2-4	TGTGCCAGCAGTGACACCCAGGGGGCATTGCGAAACATTCAGTACTTC	CASSDTQGALRNIQYF
.	few	TRBV10-2	TRBJ1-1	TGCGCCAGCAGCGAGGCCCTCACAGGAAACACTGAAGCTTTCTTT	CASSEALTGNTEAFF
TRBD1	many	TRBV7-8	TRBJ1-2	TGTGCCAGCAGCTTAGTCAGGGGGACCTATGGCTACACCTTC	CASSLVRGTYGYTF
.	.	TRBV12-3/TRBV12-4	TRBJ2-2	TGTGCCGTCCGGGGGCTGGGCACCGGGGAGCTGTTTTTT	CAVRGLGTGELFF
TRBD2	few	TRBV2	TRBJ2-7	TGTGCCATCCGACTAGCGGGGGGCTCCTACGAGCAGTACTTC	CAIRLAGGSYEQYF
TRBD1	many	TRBV28	TRBJ1-6	TGTGCCAGCAGTACTCCCGGACAGGGCAGTCTGAATTCACCCCTCCACTTT	CASSTPGQGSLNSPLHF
TRBD1	few	TRBV4-2	TRBJ1-1	TGTGTCAGCAGCCAAGGAGGGCTAGGGGGCGGGACTGAAGCTTTCTTT	CVSSQGGLGGGTEAFF
TRBD1	many	TRBV7-6	TRBJ2-7	TGTGCCAGCAGCTCCCGACCCGGGACAGGGGACTCGGCCTACGAGCAGTACTTC	CASSSRPGTGDSAYEQYF
.	.	TRBV6-6	TRBJ2-2	TGTGCCAGCAGTTATGGGGGATCCGGGGAGCTGTTTTTT	CASSYGGSGELFF
TRBD1	few	TRBV14	TRBJ1-1	TGTGCCAGCAGCGGACGGACAGGGTCCAGCACTGAAGCTTTCTTT	CASSGRTGSSTEAFF
TRBD2	few	TRBV18	TRBJ2-7	TGTGCCAGCTCACCATTGGGACTAGCGGGACCCGAGGGCTACGAGCAGTACTTC	CASSPLGLAGPEGYEQYF
.	many	TRBV28	TRBJ2-1	TGTGCCAGCAGTTTGATAGCGATCAATGAGCAGTTCTTC	CASSLIAINEQFF
TRBD1	.	TRBV28	TRBJ1-2	TGTGCCAGCAGCGATACAGGGGACCATGGCTACACCTTC	CASSDTGDHGYTF
.	many	TRBV7-9	TRBJ1-1	TGTGCCAGCAGGGGGGCCGAGACTGAAGCTTTCTTT	CASRGAETEAFF
.	many	TRBV19	TRBJ1-3	TGTGCCAGTAGTATGGTTGGAAACACCATATATTTT	CASSMVGNTIYF
TRBD2	few	TRBV5-6	TRBJ2-7	TGTGCCAGCAGTTGGGGGAGGGCCTCCTACGAGCAGTACTTC	CASSWGRASYEQYF
.	.	TRBV27	TRBJ2-1	TGTGCCAGCAGTTTACCAGGGGGGGCTTCGCTACTCAATGAGCAGTTCTTC	CASSLPGGASLLNEQFF
.	few	TRBV20-1	TRBJ2-7	TGCAGTGCTAGAGATGGAAAAACCCCGGACGGATTATACGAGCAGTACTTC	CSARDGKTPDGLYEQYF
.	.	TRBV12-3/TRBV12-4	TRBJ1-2	TGTGCCAGCAGTCAGGGGAGGACCTATGGCTACACCTTC	CASSQGRTYGYTF
TRBD1	many	TRBV15	TRBJ2-7	TGTGCCACCAGCGGCGACAGGGCTTCCTACGAGCAGTACTTC	CATSGDRASYEQYF
.	many	TRBV7-9	TRBJ1-6	TGTGCCAGCAGCCCTCAGACAGCGTATAATTCACCCCTCCACTTT	CASSPQTAYNSPLHF
.	many	TRBV7-8	TRBJ1-1	TGTGCCAGCAGCTTCCCGCGGGGGGTTCAAACTGAAGCTTTCTTT	CASSFPRGVQTEAFF
TRBD1	many	TRBV19	TRBJ2-7	TGTGCCAGTAGTATCCAATCACAGGGGGCTTTCTACGAGCAGTACTTC	CASSIQSQGAFYEQYF
TRBD1	few	TRBV5-4	TRBJ1-1	TGTGCCAGCAGCCGTGGACAGGGTAGGATGAACACTGAAGCTTTCTTT	CASSRGQGRMNTEAFF
.	many	TRBV11-2	TRBJ2-5	TGTGCCAGCAGCTTTACAACATCCTCCCCCCGGGGGCACCAAGAGACCCAGTACTTC	CASSFTTSSPRGHQETQYF
.	many	TRBV7-8	TRBJ2-5	TGTGCCAGCAGCTTACCCCCGGCAGGGGTCCAAGAGACCCAGTACTTC	CASSLPPAGVQETQYF
TRBD1	.	TRBV28	TRBJ1-4	TGTGCCAGCAGGAACAGACAGGGTGAAAAACTGTTTTTT	CASRNRQGEKLFF
TRBD2	many	TRBV7-2	TRBJ2-1	TGTGCCAGCAGCCCAATAGCGGGAACCTCCTACAATGAGCAGTTCTTC	CASSPIAGTSYNEQFF
TRBD2	many	TRBV10-3	TRBJ2-2	TGTGCCATCAGGGGACTAGCGGGAGTCACCGGGGAGCTGTTTTTT	CAIRGLAGVTGELFF
TRBD1	many	TRBV11-1	TRBJ1-1	TGTGCCAGCAGCCCGATGACAGGGGGCACTGAAGCTTTCTTT	CASSPMTGGTEAFF